This TCR beta chain came from a study of cytomegalovirus exposure and HLA in healthy donors. Primers included in the PCR were 60 Vbeta and 13 Jbeta primers. Some clones are missing from TCRdb's copy, which holds only in-frame ones; the method was immunoSEQ multiplex PCR. There are 170,000 or so clones in the sample; under 90% occur only once, and about 7% lies in the top ten. Germline CDR1 reads SGHKS; CDR2 reads YYEKEE (reference sequence). V was cut by 1 base and J by 1 base, with 12 bases left in between. This CDR3 is 16 amino acids long. Sequenced input: PBMCs. This clonotype originated in a man aged 30-40 years in good health and CMV-seropositive. The V gene is TRBV5-5, the J gene TRBJ2-1, with D tentatively TRBD2 (5 bases). CDR3 amino acids: CASSLLPGNSYNEQFF. In nucleotides, the CDR3 is TGTGCCAGCAGCTTGTTACCGGGGAATTCCTACAATGAGCAGTTCTTC.